This T cell receptor (beta chain) was documented in a study of a mutant IDH1 vaccine in newly diagnosed glioma. Across the study: Of the patients given treatment, about 62% were male and 37.5% were female, and a mean age of around 38 years was recorded.

Assay: immunoSEQ multiplex PCR; the TCRdb copy retains only in-frame clones and omits some. The table lists 45,000 to 65,000 clones, 82% of them singletons. Described time point: week 5, during vaccination. Every vaccination contained 300 ug of the mutant IDH1 20-mer peptide and was paired with topical imiquimod. Astrocytomas found in donors were new, WHO grade 3 or 4, IDH1-mutant and ATRX-lost. Germline-derived CDR1 and CDR2 are LNHDA and SQIVND (reference sequence). The V and J ends lost 6 bases and 0 bases respectively, with 13 bases between them. The CDR3 totals 15 residues. A remark on this clone: Its antigen is unknown.

This specimen was PBMCs, taken from a glioma patient whose treatment included an IDH1 peptide vaccine. The chain uses TRBV19 and TRBJ2-3; perhaps D is TRBD1 or TRBD2 (5 bases each). The clonotype was recovered from a woman younger than 30 with glioma. Some clones in this sample may be carry-over from other donors' samples. The chain's CDR3 is CASREGSSSTDTQYF. The CDR3, as DNA: TGTGCCAGTAGAGAGGGGAGCTCTAGCACAGATACGCAGTATTTT.